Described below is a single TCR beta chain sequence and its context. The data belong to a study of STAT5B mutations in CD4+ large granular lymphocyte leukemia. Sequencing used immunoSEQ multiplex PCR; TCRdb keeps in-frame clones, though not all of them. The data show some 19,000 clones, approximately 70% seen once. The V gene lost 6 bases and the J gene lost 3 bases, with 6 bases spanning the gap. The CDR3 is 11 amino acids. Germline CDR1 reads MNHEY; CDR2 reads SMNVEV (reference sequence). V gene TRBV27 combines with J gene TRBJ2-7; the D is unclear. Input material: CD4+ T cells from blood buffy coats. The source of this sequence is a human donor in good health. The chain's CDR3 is CASRGSYEQYF. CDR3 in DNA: TGTGCCAGCAGAGGCAGCTACGAGCAGTACTTC.